These 9 T cell receptor beta chains were all obtained from the same sample, sequenced in a study of CD8 T cells in Susac syndrome. The authors reverse transcribed 0.5 to 1 ug RNA with random hexamers. Via MiXCR, TCRdb re-called the immunoSEQ multiplex PCR reads, giving one row per CDR3 protein. The sample lists around 170,000 distinct CDR3 sequences, about 90% occurring once. Material for sequencing was CD4+ T cells from PBMCs. All receptors come from a human donor in good health.

In its sample, this clonotype was seen once. CDR3 sequence (DNA): TGTGCCAGCAGTGAATTTGGACGGGCGAACACTGAAGCTTTCTTT. Translation: CASSEFGRANTEAFF. This sequence joins TRBV25-1 and TRBJ1-1, with D uncertain. The V gene lost 1 base and the J gene lost 1 base, with 10 bases spanning the gap. CDR1 MGHDK and CDR2 SYGVNS come from the germline V gene. CDR3 length: 15 residues.

This clonotype was detected only once. The CDR3 protein is CASGPLGAGGTEAFF. The CDR3 DNA reads TGTGCCAGCGGCCCACTGGGTGCGGGGGGCACTGAAGCTTTCTTT. The chain links TRBV9 to TRBJ1-1; D may be TRBD1 (5 bases). Germline CDR1 is SGDLS and CDR2 is YYNGEE. The CDR3 is 15 residues long. Trimming cost V 7 bases and J 4 bases, with 20 bases left between them.

The gene calls are TRBV28 and TRBJ1-1, with TRBD1 matching 7 bases. The CDR3 is made up of 16 amino acids. With 6 bases clipped from V and 0 bases from J, the junction kept 10 bases outside the gene matches. The germline V gene encodes CDR1 MDHEN and CDR2 SYDVKM. The CDR3 coding sequence is TGTGCCAGCAGGGTGCAGGGGGGCCTATTGAACACTGAAGCTTTCTTT. Its translation is CASRVQGGLLNTEAFF.

V and J are TRBV28 and TRBJ1-2; D ambiguous. The CDR3 covers 13 residues. Germline V gene sequence: CDR1 MDHEN, CDR2 SYDVKM. The germline V and J ends were trimmed by 3 bases and 3 bases, with 8 bases remaining between them. Here the CDR3 reads CASSFTTDYGYTF. As DNA, the CDR3 is TGTGCCAGCAGTTTCACCACAGACTATGGCTACACCTTC.

The J gene is TRBJ2-7, the V gene TRBV6-2 or TRBV6-3; D remains unclear. Per germline, CDR1 MNHEY and CDR2 SVGEGT. CDR3 length equals 12 residues. V was shortened by 2 bases and J by 5 bases, with 7 bases between the two germline ends. The CDR3, as DNA: TGTGCCAGCAGTTACCCCAGCGACGAGCAGTACTTC. Translating it yields CASSYPSDEQYF.

The chain joins TRBV15 to TRBJ2-1; the D gene is possibly TRBD2 (7 bases). Trimming removed 1 base from V and 9 bases from J, with 13 bases in between. The CDR3 loop spans 14 amino acids. CDR1 is LNHNV, CDR2 YYDKDF, per germline (reference sequence). The CDR3: CATSRAGGLVEQFF. The CDR3 nucleotides read TGTGCCACCAGCAGAGCCGGGGGGCTAGTTGAGCAGTTCTTC.

J is TRBJ2-3 and V is TRBV5-4; TRBD2 matches 13 bases. The V gene end was trimmed by 1 base and the J gene end by 0 bases; junction bases not matched to a gene: 2. CDR1 is SGHNT, CDR2 YYREEE, per germline (reference sequence). CDR3 length: 17 residues. This CDR3 is CASSLKLAGGSTDTQYF. CDR3 sequence (DNA): TGTGCCAGCAGCTTGAAACTAGCGGGGGGGAGCACAGATACGCAGTATTTT.

A single count supports this clonotype. The chain uses TRBV20-1 and TRBJ1-4; D remains unclear. From germline, CDR1 is DFQATT and CDR2 SNEGSKA (reference sequence). This CDR3 spans 14 amino acids. Trimming took 1 base from V and 7 from J, leaving 13 bases between them. The CDR3, as DNA: TGCAGTGCTAGAGTCCCTCCCGAAGGTGAAAAACTGTTTTTT. Its protein is CSARVPPEGEKLFF.

The chain is built from TRBV6-5 and TRBJ1-1; D is ambiguous. CDR3 length: 15 residues. The V gene's germline CDR1 is MNHEY and CDR2 SVGAGI. V shed 0 bases and J shed 3 bases, with 11 bases lying between them. Here the CDR3 reads CASSYSGIVHTEAFF. CDR3 nucleotides: TGTGCCAGCAGTTACTCGGGGATAGTGCACACTGAAGCTTTCTTT.